A single TCR beta chain is shown here with its context. Its cognate antigen is unknown. This specimen belongs to a study of T cell responses to AZD1222 COVID-19 vaccine. Study results and caveats: Spike-specific TCR repertoires showed rising breadth and depth after two AZD1222 doses. Only 5 or 6 people who got AZD1222 tested seropositive at baseline.

CDR3 size: 15 residues. CDR1 and CDR2 from the germline V gene are MNHNY and SVGAGI (reference sequence). J gave up 3 bases and V 2 bases, and 6 bases lay outside the gene matches. The protocol was immunoSEQ multiplex PCR, while the TCRdb copy is restricted to in-frame clones and leaves out a portion. This table has more than 85,000 clones, approximately 90% appearing once. The specimen comprised peripheral blood, sampled on day 0 of AZD1222 vaccination. The chain couples TRBV6-6 to TRBJ1-2; 7 nucleotides line up with TRBD1. This clonotype originated in an adult in good health. CDR3 nucleotide sequence: TGTGCCAGCAGTTACAGGGCAGGGGGGGACTATGGCTACACCTTC. Amino acids: CASSYRAGGDYGYTF.